This is a list of T cell receptor beta chains from one sample in a study of T cells after yellow fever vaccination. TCRdb reprocessed the 5' RACE reads via MiXCR and lists one record per CDR3 protein. The sample includes 400,000 to 450,000 distinct CDR3 sequences, 18% of them seen just once. The source was PBMCs, collected before the yellow fever booster vaccination. Source of these receptors: a man between 18 and 29 years old who received the YFV17D yellow fever vaccine. Both conserved end residues are part of each CDR3. A D gene is named only where the DNA matches it firmly. Clone sizes are given selectively: once, few, many, or a class where the clone is expanded.

cdr3_aa | cdr3_nt | v_call | d_call | j_call | clone_size
CASSDHKEVGPYNEQFF | TGTGCCAGCAGTGACCACAAAGAGGTCGGTCCCTACAATGAGCAGTTCTTC | TRBV2 | NA | TRBJ2-1 | NA
CASSQDNSFYGYTF | TGCGCCAGCAGCCAAGATAACAGTTTCTATGGCTACACCTTC | TRBV4-3 | NA | TRBJ1-2 | few
CSALYGSDDIQYF | TGCAGTGCGCTCTACGGTAGCGACGACATTCAGTACTTC | TRBV20-1 | NA | TRBJ2-4 | NA
CASSGNLQGRAFF | TGTGCCAGCAGTGGAAACCTACAGGGACGGGCTTTCTTT | TRBV6-5 | NA | TRBJ1-1 | few
CASRVGGQGETQYF | TGTGCCAGCAGGGTGGGGGGCCAGGGAGAGACCCAGTACTTC | TRBV6-6 | NA | TRBJ2-5 | NA
CSAPRGGLKTQYF | TGCAGTGCTCCGCGGGGGGGCCTAAAGACCCAGTACTTC | TRBV20-1 | TRBD2 | TRBJ2-5 | NA
CASSLAGQVYEQYF | TGTGCCAGCAGCTTAGCCGGGCAAGTCTACGAGCAGTACTTC | TRBV7-2 | NA | TRBJ2-7 | NA
CASSPGAGGDEQYF | TGTGCCAGCTCACCTGGGGCCGGGGGGGACGAGCAGTACTTC | TRBV18 | TRBD2 | TRBJ2-7 | NA
CASMQGAGDEQFF | TGTGCCAGCATGCAGGGGGCCGGTGATGAGCAGTTCTTC | TRBV7-9 | TRBD1 | TRBJ2-1 | few
CASSFEPGQGTGELFF | TGCGCCAGCAGCTTCGAACCGGGACAAGGAACCGGGGAGCTGTTTTTT | TRBV5-1 | NA | TRBJ2-2 | few
CASSRFDRGVLNEQFF | TGTGCCAGCAGCCGCTTCGACAGGGGCGTCCTTAATGAGCAGTTCTTC | TRBV3-1 | TRBD1 | TRBJ2-1 | NA
CASSHSGGTDTQYF | TGTGCCAGCAGCCACAGCGGGGGCACAGATACGCAGTATTTT | TRBV9 | TRBD2 | TRBJ2-3 | NA
CASSQDYGQPGRTEAFF | TGCGCCAGCAGCCAAGATTACGGTCAGCCCGGGAGGACTGAAGCTTTCTTT | TRBV4-3 | NA | TRBJ1-1 | few
CSAFLPGGTEAFF | TGCAGTGCTTTCCTCCCAGGTGGCACTGAAGCTTTCTTT | TRBV20-1 | NA | TRBJ1-1 | many
CASSRTRGGELFF | TGCGCCAGCAGCCGCACTCGGGGCGGGGAGCTGTTTTTT | TRBV4-3 | NA | TRBJ2-2 | NA
CATIQEGSLADRSYEQYF | TGTGCCACCATCCAAGAGGGTTCTTTAGCGGATCGCTCCTACGAGCAGTACTTC | TRBV15 | NA | TRBJ2-7 | few
CASNHGGVSTDTQYF | TGTGCCAGCAATCACGGGGGAGTAAGCACAGATACGCAGTATTTT | TRBV6-2/TRBV6-3 | NA | TRBJ2-3 | many
CSVTRRGSGGGELFF | TGCAGCGTTACCCGCCGGGGGAGCGGTGGCGGGGAGCTGTTTTTT | TRBV29-1 | NA | TRBJ2-2 | few
CASSQNRAGAREETQYF | TGTGCCAGCAGTCAAAATCGGGCGGGGGCGAGGGAAGAGACCCAGTACTTC | TRBV12-3/TRBV12-4 | NA | TRBJ2-5 | few
CASSPTEGVGELFF | TGTGCTAGCAGCCCGACAGAAGGAGTGGGGGAGCTGTTTTTT | TRBV7-7 | NA | TRBJ2-2 | NA
CSASDGTGGSPLHF | TGCAGTGCTTCCGATGGGACAGGGGGCTCACCCCTCCACTTT | TRBV20-1 | TRBD1 | TRBJ1-6 | few
CASSYSPGDTQYF | TGTGCCAGCAGTTACTCCCCGGGAGATACGCAGTATTTT | TRBV6-5 | NA | TRBJ2-3 | NA
CASPPPVDGETQYF | TGTGCCAGCCCCCCGCCGGTAGATGGAGAGACCCAGTACTTC | TRBV9 | NA | TRBJ2-5 | few
CAWSATYNSPLHF | TGTGCCTGGAGTGCTACGTATAATTCACCCCTCCACTTT | TRBV30 | NA | TRBJ1-6 | NA
CSAHDRKNIQYF | TGCAGTGCCCATGACAGGAAAAACATTCAGTACTTC | TRBV20-1 | NA | TRBJ2-4 | NA
CATSDAGGAGYNEQFF | TGTGCCACCAGTGATGCGGGGGGGGCAGGGTACAATGAGCAGTTCTTC | TRBV24-1 | TRBD2 | TRBJ2-1 | NA
CASSEIPGATGELFF | TGTGCCAGCAGTGAAATCCCAGGGGCGACCGGGGAGCTGTTTTTT | TRBV2 | NA | TRBJ2-2 | once
CAGRGVNNSPLHF | TGTGCCGGGAGAGGGGTCAATAATTCACCCCTCCACTTT | TRBV7-2 | NA | TRBJ1-6 | many
CAWSQGQGRTNVLTF | TGTGCCTGGAGTCAAGGGCAGGGTAGGACCAACGTCCTGACTTTC | TRBV30 | NA | TRBJ2-6 | NA
CASSGQVNTEAFF | TGTGCCAGCAGCGGACAGGTGAACACTGAAGCTTTCTTT | TRBV7-2 | TRBD1 | TRBJ1-1 | many
CSASGANVLTF | TGCAGTGCCTCCGGGGCCAACGTCCTGACTTTC | TRBV20-1 | NA | TRBJ2-6 | few
CSARNLADLTDTQYF | TGCAGTGCCCGAAACCTAGCGGACCTCACAGATACGCAGTATTTT | TRBV20-1 | TRBD2 | TRBJ2-3 | many
CASSPTSGGSLVAKNIQYF | TGTGCCAGCAGCCCGACTAGCGGGGGGTCCCTCGTAGCCAAAAACATTCAGTACTTC | TRBV9 | TRBD2 | TRBJ2-4 | medium-sized
CASSYRDRGSGANVLTF | TGTGCCAGTAGTTACCGGGACAGGGGCTCTGGGGCCAACGTCCTGACTTTC | TRBV6-5 | TRBD1 | TRBJ2-6 | many
CSARDGRGQETQYF | TGCAGTGCTAGGGACGGGCGGGGGCAAGAGACCCAGTACTTC | TRBV20-1 | TRBD2 | TRBJ2-5 | NA
CASSQDRTYEQYF | TGTGCCAGCAGCCAAGACCGCACCTACGAGCAGTACTTC | TRBV3-1 | NA | TRBJ2-7 | NA
CASEGGRNTEAFF | TGTGCCAGCGAGGGGGGCCGGAACACTGAAGCTTTCTTT | TRBV2 | NA | TRBJ1-1 | few